This T cell receptor (beta chain) was sequenced for a study of blood T cell repertoires in COVID-19. Study details: The study drew acute and convalescent COVID-19 samples from the United States, Italy and Spain.

As concerns this clone: Other DNA sequences in this specimen translate into the identical CDR3.

The method was immunoSEQ multiplex PCR; TCRdb's version includes in-frame clones alone and lacks a portion of them. The sample carries fewer than 200,000 clones, approximately 79% recorded once. Sequenced material: peripheral blood. This receptor was taken from a woman in her seventies with acute or convalescent COVID-19.

CDR3: CASSLLQGNTEAFF. The CDR3 nucleotides are TGCGCCAGCAGCTTGCTTCAGGGGAACACTGAAGCTTTCTTT. The V and J genes are TRBV5-1 and TRBJ1-1, with D possibly matching TRBD1 (5 bases). The CDR3 is 14 residues long. The germline V and J ends were trimmed by 1 base and 1 base, with 8 bases remaining between them. Per the germline V gene, CDR1 is SGHRS and CDR2 is YFSETQ. The whole variable domain, remainder taken from reference TRBV5-1 and TRBJ1-1, is KAGVTQTPRYLIKTRGQQVTLSCSPISGHRSVSWYQQTPGQGLQFLFEYFSETQRNKGNFPGRFSGRQFSNSRSEMNVSTLELGDSALYLCASSLLQGNTEAFFGQGTRLTVV.